Listed below are T cell receptor beta chains from one sample, sequenced in a study of cytomegalovirus exposure and HLA in healthy donors. Profiled with immunoSEQ multiplex PCR; TCRdb holds only in-frame clones, not every one. The sample has some 130,000 clones, around 77% seen once. The sample was PBMCs. The receptors originated from a man in his thirties or forties in good health and CMV-seronegative. Both conserved end residues are part of each CDR3.

V gene: TRBV4-2; J gene: TRBJ2-2; CDR3 protein: CASSQDFKFRGSFTGELFF
V gene: TRBV6-5; J gene: TRBJ2-7; CDR3 protein: CASSLGLPYEQYF
V gene: TRBV5-4; J gene: TRBJ2-5; CDR3 protein: CASSPPGQGPETQYF
V gene: TRBV27; J gene: TRBJ2-3; CDR3 protein: CASNPTATGDTQYF
V gene: TRBV6-1; J gene: TRBJ1-2; CDR3 protein: CASTPGTATYGYTF
V gene: TRBV5-4; J gene: TRBJ2-3; CDR3 protein: CASSLGGSLGTGLYYTQYF
V gene: TRBV10-3; J gene: TRBJ2-7; CDR3 protein: CAISDGALSYEQYF
V gene: TRBV11-2; J gene: TRBJ2-3; CDR3 protein: CASSLNGLAVHTDTQYF
V gene: TRBV29-1; J gene: TRBJ1-2; CDR3 protein: CSVDWRAGYTF
V gene: TRBV9; J gene: TRBJ2-5; CDR3 protein: CASSGGAETQYF
V gene: TRBV30; J gene: TRBJ1-5; CDR3 protein: CAWSIEGDQPQHF
V gene: TRBV10-3; J gene: TRBJ2-1; CDR3 protein: CAISGLDYNEQFF
V gene: TRBV6-1; J gene: TRBJ2-7; CDR3 protein: CASRLRPLAGEVYF
V gene: TRBV5-1; J gene: TRBJ2-3; CDR3 protein: CASSLGLAGVTDTQYF
V gene: TRBV19; J gene: TRBJ2-5; CDR3 protein: CASSRRGETQYF
V gene: TRBV29-1; J gene: TRBJ2-7; CDR3 protein: CSVVAGGEQYF
V gene: TRBV19; J gene: TRBJ1-2; CDR3 protein: CASSIIHGEVGYGYTF
V gene: TRBV19; J gene: TRBJ1-5; CDR3 protein: CASSIVQGHQPQHF
V gene: TRBV15; J gene: TRBJ2-3; CDR3 protein: CATSRGGLADTDTQYF
V gene: TRBV14; J gene: TRBJ1-1; CDR3 protein: CASSQRGVGPEAFF
V gene: TRBV6-4; J gene: TRBJ1-5; CDR3 protein: CASSVPGQPQHF
V gene: TRBV5-1; J gene: TRBJ2-7; CDR3 protein: CASSLGPAGGPHRGGSSYEQYF
V gene: TRBV6-4; J gene: TRBJ2-5; CDR3 protein: CAYGAGEGETQYF
V gene: TRBV7-9; J gene: TRBJ2-7; CDR3 protein: CASSQTSGGAYEQYF
V gene: TRBV9; J gene: TRBJ2-7; CDR3 protein: CASSVGLSGTYEQYF
V gene: TRBV9; J gene: TRBJ1-2; CDR3 protein: CASSVEADSTRNGYTF
V gene: TRBV6-4; J gene: TRBJ2-2; CDR3 protein: CASSLAGEVAGELFF
V gene: TRBV12-5; J gene: TRBJ2-7; CDR3 protein: CASGLFTGGSYEQYF
V gene: TRBV5-1; J gene: TRBJ2-5; CDR3 protein: CASSFAREETQYF
V gene: TRBV19; J gene: TRBJ1-1; CDR3 protein: CASRMTGAGGAFF
V gene: TRBV11-2; J gene: TRBJ2-3; CDR3 protein: CASSLALATSTDTQYF
V gene: TRBV5-1; J gene: TRBJ2-2; CDR3 protein: CASSLVASGGLNTGELFF
V gene: TRBV5-1; J gene: TRBJ2-5; CDR3 protein: CASSVLGGERAQYF
V gene: TRBV7-6; J gene: TRBJ2-7; CDR3 protein: CASSLLPQGLVYEQYF
V gene: TRBV29-1; J gene: TRBJ1-1; CDR3 protein: CSVRGQRNTEAFF
V gene: TRBV6-1; J gene: TRBJ2-1; CDR3 protein: CASNRRGRAYNEQFF
V gene: TRBV5-5; J gene: TRBJ2-7; CDR3 protein: CASSLRDRGYGTYEQYF
V gene: TRBV30; J gene: TRBJ2-3; CDR3 protein: CAWSRGLAGQDTQYF
V gene: TRBV18; J gene: TRBJ2-7; CDR3 protein: CASSTSGRSNEQYF
V gene: TRBV6-1; J gene: TRBJ1-5; CDR3 protein: CASSGLGTDSQPQHF
V gene: TRBV6-4; J gene: TRBJ1-3; CDR3 protein: CASRTRGGSGNTIYF
V gene: TRBV2; J gene: TRBJ2-7; CDR3 protein: CASIAVPGQTSYEQYF
V gene: TRBV14; J gene: TRBJ2-7; CDR3 protein: CASSQGGGTDLYEQYF
V gene: TRBV29-1; J gene: TRBJ2-5; CDR3 protein: CRVKVAGETQYF
V gene: TRBV19; J gene: TRBJ2-1; CDR3 protein: CASSILSGQYDEQFF
V gene: TRBV19; J gene: TRBJ2-1; CDR3 protein: CASTEGLAGGNEQFF
V gene: TRBV7-9; J gene: TRBJ1-4; CDR3 protein: CASSPGDRVIEKLFF
V gene: TRBV15; J gene: TRBJ2-1; CDR3 protein: CATSAYTYNEQFF
V gene: TRBV10-3; J gene: TRBJ2-7; CDR3 protein: CAIQAGQGYEQYF
V gene: TRBV30; J gene: TRBJ1-2; CDR3 protein: CAWSAWDRGLYGYTF
V gene: TRBV10-3; J gene: TRBJ2-2; CDR3 protein: CAIRRTSGRAGGELFF
V gene: TRBV6-1; J gene: TRBJ1-3; CDR3 protein: CASSGRQGGSGNTIYF
V gene: TRBV28; J gene: TRBJ1-4; CDR3 protein: CASNQGATNEKLFF
V gene: TRBV25-1; J gene: TRBJ2-4; CDR3 protein: CASSESLRGLLPKNIQYF
V gene: TRBV7-6; J gene: TRBJ2-2; CDR3 protein: CASSLSGGTGQGNTGELFF
V gene: TRBV5-1; J gene: TRBJ2-2; CDR3 protein: CASSSGTTYTGELFF